This T cell receptor (beta chain) was sequenced in a study of PD-L1 blockade in urothelial cancer. Study at large: A median around 140,000 T cells were found in blood samples. Overall study findings and caveats: In blood at 3 weeks, tumor-associated clones expanded more among patients with durable benefit.

This clone occurred once. Its matching antigen is unknown. Trimming took off 6 bases at V and 4 bases at J, with 14 bases between the two ends. Germline V gene data show CDR1 as MNHNS and CDR2 as SASEGT. The CDR3 spans 14 residues. In each PCR, synthetic TCR analog templates were spiked in. This table comes from immunoSEQ multiplex PCR, and its TCRdb copy is limited to in-frame clones, with some not included. The sample has 70,000 to 85,000 clones, approximately 87% seen once. As for time point: pretreatment peripheral blood. Patients were living with locally advanced or metastatic urothelial carcinoma.

The rearrangement links TRBV6-1 to TRBJ2-3; tentative D call: TRBD2 (7 bases). The clonotype originates from a man between 70 and 80 years old with urothelial cancer. Specimen: PBMCs, collected around atezolizumab (anti-PD-L1) treatment. The CDR3 region has the DNA TGTGCCAGCAGCCGAGGGGGGGTCCCAGATACGCAGTATTTT. Its translation is CASSRGGVPDTQYF.